Given below is one T cell receptor beta chain in context. The junction does not match germline at one end; this may be a read error. In germline, CDR1 is LNHNV, CDR2 YYDKDF (reference sequence). This CDR3 has 17 residues. The sample is drawn from a study of identical twins. TCRdb analysed the 5' RACE reads with MiXCR anew, one entry per CDR3 protein. The table has 700,000 or so distinct CDR3 sequences, less than 10% seen once. This sample was also put to use in a study of yellow fever vaccine responses in identical twins.

This TCR was recovered from a woman younger than 30 in good health. The chain couples TRBV15 to TRBJ2-5; 8 bases agree with TRBD2. Sequenced: PBMCs. The CDR3 is CATRREGTSGTQETQYF. Written as DNA, the CDR3 is TGTGCCACCAGGAGAGAAGGAACTAGCGGTACACAAGAGACCCAGTACTTC.